The 5 T cell receptor beta chains in this list originate from one sample, sequenced in a study of shared clonotypes between healthy human individuals. The protocol was immunoSEQ multiplex PCR, while the TCRdb copy is restricted to in-frame clones and leaves out a portion. The sample has hundreds of thousands of clones, nearly 95% seen once. CD45RO-negative, CCR7-selected cells formed the naive CD8 fraction, which excluded terminally differentiated effector memory CD45RA+ cells. The sample was naive CD8+ T cells sorted from blood. The receptors derive from a man under 40 in good health.

The chain is built from TRBV28 and TRBJ2-1, with D possibly matching TRBD1 (5 bases). Trimming took 3 bases from V and 10 from J, leaving 7 bases between them. This CDR3 comprises 11 residues. CDR1 and CDR2 from the germline V gene are MDHEN and SYDVKM. The CDR3 bases are TGTGCCAGCAGTTTTAGACAGGAGCAGTTCTTC. Its translation: CASSFRQEQFF.

This clone has just a few counts. The rearrangement joins TRBV7-9 to TRBJ1-4; D is unresolved. Between the trimmed V and J ends, which lost 11 bases and 7 bases, there was a span of 11 bases. CDR1 is SEHNR and CDR2 is FQNEAQ in the germline V gene (reference sequence). The CDR3 has 11 residues. The CDR3 loop reads CASARGEKLFF. The CDR3 nucleotides are TGTGCCTCGGCCCGGGGTGAAAAACTGTTTTTT.

Points on this clone: At one of its ends the junction is not consistent with the germline gene, which may arise from a read error. J is TRBJ2-3 and V is TRBV5-4, with D possibly being TRBD2 (5 bases). Per germline, CDR1 SGHNT and CDR2 YYREEE (reference sequence). The length of the CDR3 is 13 residues. The CDR3 is CASSLDSADTQYF. CDR3 bases: TGCGCCAGCAGCCTTGATAGCGCCGATACGCAGTATTTT.

This clone was observed a few times. The rearrangement joins TRBV6-5 to TRBJ2-5; D possibly corresponds to TRBD2 (6 bases). This CDR3 has 14 residues. The V gene's germline CDR1 is MNHEY and CDR2 SVGAGI. V was trimmed by 5 bases and J by 4 bases, leaving 14 bases between them. CDR3 DNA sequence: TGTGCCAGCAGTCCGGACGGGGGTTTAGAGACCCAGTACTTC. It encodes CASSPDGGLETQYF.

The chain has TRBV9 and TRBJ2-3, with 12 bases identical to TRBD2. Germline V gives CDR1 SGDLS, CDR2 YYNGEE. J was trimmed by 4 bases and V by 3 bases; bases with no gene match: 12. The length of the CDR3 is 18 residues. The CDR3 sequence: CASSANLAGGPTADTQYF. CDR3 bases: TGTGCCAGCAGCGCCAACCTAGCGGGAGGGCCGACTGCAGATACGCAGTATTTT.